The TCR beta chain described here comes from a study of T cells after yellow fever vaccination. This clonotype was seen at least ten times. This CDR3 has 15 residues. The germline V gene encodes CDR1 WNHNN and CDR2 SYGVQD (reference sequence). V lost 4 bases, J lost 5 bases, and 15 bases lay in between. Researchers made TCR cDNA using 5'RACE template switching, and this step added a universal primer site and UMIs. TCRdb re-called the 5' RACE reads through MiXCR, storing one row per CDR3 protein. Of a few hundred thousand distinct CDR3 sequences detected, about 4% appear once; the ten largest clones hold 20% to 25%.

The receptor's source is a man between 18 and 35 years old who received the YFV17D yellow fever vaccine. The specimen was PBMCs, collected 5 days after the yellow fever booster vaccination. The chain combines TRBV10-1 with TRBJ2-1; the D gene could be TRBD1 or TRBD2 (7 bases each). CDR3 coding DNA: TGCGCCAGCAGTGTCAGGGGGGGCCGAAACAATGAGCAGTTCTTC. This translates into CASSVRGGRNNEQFF.